The clone carrying this T cell receptor (beta chain) came up a few times. Its target is unknown. The PCR contained 60 Vbeta and 13 Jbeta primers. Authors' data handling: Counted up in a later analysis, unique TCR beta chains came to some 80 million, with around 10 million shared. The data were produced by immunoSEQ multiplex PCR, yet TCRdb's version contains in-frame clones alone and is incomplete. V, J and clone size reflect that table, while D and trimming were determined from the DNA. The sample lists 120,000 to 150,000 clones; about 64% were seen once. Healthy donors of bone marrow made up the group. Germline loops: CDR1 KGHSH, CDR2 LQKENI. The length of the CDR3 is 15 residues. Losses at the gene ends were 5 bases for V and 6 bases for J; bases not matched to a gene: 11. This entry belongs to a study of cytomegalovirus exposure and HLA in healthy donors. General study findings and limits: Presence/absence results assume similar sequencing depth per donor, which may not hold.

This chain links TRBV18 with TRBJ2-3; 7 nucleotides line up with TRBD2. This TCR was recovered from a woman aged 25 to 45 in good health and CMV-seropositive. Sequenced sample: PBMCs. CDR3 in DNA: TGTGCCAGCTCATTTCTAGCGGCCCGCTACGATACGCAGTATTTT. It is translated as CASSFLAARYDTQYF.